This is a list of T cell receptor beta chains from one sample in a study of T cells in Graves' hyperthyroidism and ophthalmopathy. TCRdb independently ran MiXCR on the multiplex PCR reads; one entry per CDR3 protein. The sample includes 380,000 or so distinct CDR3 sequences, roughly 19% of them seen just once. Sequenced: blood. The receptor set was obtained from a woman aged 18-29 years with Graves' hyperthyroidism. CDR3s include the opening cysteine and the closing phenylalanine or tryptophan. A D gene is named only where the DNA matches it firmly. Size tells how often a clone was seen (once, few, many) or the class of an expanded clone, and some rows leave it out.

CDR3 DNA	CDR3 protein	clone size	D gene	V gene	J gene
TGTGCCAGCGTAGCGGGGGCAACCTACGAGCAGTACTTC	CASVAGATYEQYF	many	TRBD2	TRBV6-1	TRBJ2-7
TGTGCTAGTTGGTCGAGAGGGCCGTTCTTCGAACGGCCCCAGCATTTT	CASWSRGPFFERPQHF	few	-	TRBV12-5	TRBJ1-5
TGCGCCAGCAGCTTGGCCTCCGGGGTGAACACTGAAGCTTTCTTT	CASSLASGVNTEAFF	many	-	TRBV5-1	TRBJ1-1
TGTGCCAGCAGCTCGACTAAGGGCACCTCGTCCTCCTACGAGCAGTACTTC	CASSSTKGTSSSYEQYF	many	-	TRBV11-2	TRBJ2-7
TGTGCCAGCAGAGGGGCAGGGTCGTATGGCTACACCTTC	CASRGAGSYGYTF	many	-	TRBV2	TRBJ1-2
TGCGCCAGCAGCTTGGGCACAGGGTGGTTGAACACTGAAGCTTTCTTT	CASSLGTGWLNTEAFF	-	-	TRBV5-1	TRBJ1-1
TGTGCCAGCAGCCACTCAGGGGGCTTGGATGGCTACACCTTC	CASSHSGGLDGYTF	many	TRBD1	TRBV12-3/TRBV12-4	TRBJ1-2
TGTGCCTGGACAGACAGCTACTATGGCTACACCTTC	CAWTDSYYGYTF	few	-	TRBV30	TRBJ1-2
TGTGCCACGTCCGCTGGCAGGACGATTCAGCCCCAGCATTTT	CATSAGRTIQPQHF	few	-	TRBV6-1	TRBJ1-5
TGCAGTGCTACCGAGGGGACAGGGGGCGCGGGGCAGCCCCAGCATTTT	CSATEGTGGAGQPQHF	many	TRBD1	TRBV20-1	TRBJ1-5
TGTGCCATCAGTGGTTCGGGAAAGGGGGACGACTATGGCTACACCTTC	CAISGSGKGDDYGYTF	many	-	TRBV10-3	TRBJ1-2
TGCAGCGTTGACCCCCAGGGTGGATATGGCTACACCTTC	CSVDPQGGYGYTF	-	-	TRBV29-1	TRBJ1-2
TGTGCCAGCAGTGGGGGGGATCGAACTGAAGCTTTCTTT	CASSGGDRTEAFF	-	-	TRBV6-1	TRBJ1-1
TGTGCCAGCAGCTTCGGACAGTTTGAAGCTTTCTTT	CASSFGQFEAFF	-	-	TRBV12-3/TRBV12-4	TRBJ1-1
TGCGCCAGCAGTGACCGACAGGGTCCCATGAACACTGAAGCTTTCTTT	CASSDRQGPMNTEAFF	few	TRBD1	TRBV10-1	TRBJ1-1